This T cell receptor beta chain stems from a study of cytomegalovirus exposure and HLA in healthy donors. The CDR3 runs 15 residues. The V segment lost 4 bases and the J segment 0 bases; nucleotides outside the gene matches: 4. Per the germline V gene, CDR1 is SGHDN and CDR2 is FVKESK. A multiplex PCR was run with 60 Vbeta primers and 13 Jbeta primers. Produced via immunoSEQ multiplex PCR; TCRdb's table is partial and in-frame only. The table records some 86,000 clones, approximately 70% of them present only once. Findings of the study overall: Relative to equally common others, HLA-associated TCR beta chains showed greater clonal expansion in a later analysis. Reports showed the classifier diagnosing cytomegalovirus status with high specificity and sensitivity.

Everyone who donated was a healthy bone marrow donor. The table lists this clone with a few counts. Its antigen is undetermined. The sequencing sample was made of PBMCs. This chain uses TRBV14 with TRBJ2-3; TRBD2 matches at 7 bases. This sequence was found in a man aged 30-40 years in good health and CMV-seronegative. CDR3 sequence (DNA): TGTGCCAGCAGCCCCCTAGCGGTTAGCACAGATACGCAGTATTTT. This translates into CASSPLAVSTDTQYF. The variable domain in full, completed from reference TRBV14 and TRBJ2-3, reads EAGVTQFPSHSVIEKGQTVTLRCDPISGHDNLYWYRRVMGKEIKFLLHFVKESKQDESGMPNNRFLAERTGGTYSTLKVQPAELEDSGVYFCASSPLAVSTDTQYFGPGTRLTVL.